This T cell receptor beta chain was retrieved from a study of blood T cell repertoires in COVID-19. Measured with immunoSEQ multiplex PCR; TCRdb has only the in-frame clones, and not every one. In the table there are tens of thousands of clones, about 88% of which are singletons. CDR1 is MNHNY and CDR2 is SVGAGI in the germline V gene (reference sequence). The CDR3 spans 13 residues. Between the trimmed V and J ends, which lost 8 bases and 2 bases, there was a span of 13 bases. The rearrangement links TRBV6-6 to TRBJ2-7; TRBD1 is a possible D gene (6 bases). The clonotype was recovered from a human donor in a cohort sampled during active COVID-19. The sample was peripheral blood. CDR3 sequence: CASLKGQAYEQYF. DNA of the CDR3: TGTGCCAGCTTAAAGGGACAAGCCTACGAGCAGTACTTC.